Presented here are 16 T cell receptor beta chains from one specimen sequenced in a study of blood T cell repertoires in COVID-19. Measured with immunoSEQ multiplex PCR; TCRdb has only the in-frame clones, and not every one. The sample gives under 300,000 clones, 70% to 90% of which show up once; 3.7% is in the top ten. Sequencing input: peripheral blood. Source of these receptors: a woman aged 40 to 55 with acute or convalescent COVID-19.

The V and J genes are TRBV12-3 or TRBV12-4 and TRBJ1-5; D is ambiguous. This CDR3 comprises 13 residues. V was shortened by 1 base and J by 8 bases, with 9 bases between the two germline ends. The DNA of the CDR3 is TGTGCCAGCAGTTTAGGCGTATCGGAGCCCCAGCATTTT. Translation: CASSLGVSEPQHF.

This clone has more than one count but fewer than ten. The chain uses TRBV9 and TRBJ1-2; weak D call: TRBD1 (5 bases). The CDR3 has 15 amino acids. V was pared by 2 bases and J by 6 bases, with 17 bases between. Germline V gene sequence: CDR1 SGDLS, CDR2 YYNGEE. The CDR3 DNA sequence: TGTGCCAGCAGCGTTCATAAGGACACTCCCCATGGCTACACCTTC. Translating it yields CASSVHKDTPHGYTF.

The V gene is TRBV2, the J gene TRBJ2-1; 7 bases fit TRBD2. The ends lost 8 bases at V and 0 bases at J; junction bases unmatched: 7. Germline V gene sequence: CDR1 SNHLY, CDR2 FYNNEI. The CDR3 extends over 15 amino acids. The CDR3 DNA reads as TGTGCCAGCCTCCCTACTAGCGCCTCCTACAATGAGCAGTTCTTC. Its protein product is CASLPTSASYNEQFF. Full variable domain (missing parts from reference TRBV2 and TRBJ2-1): EPEVTQTPSHQVTQMGQEVILRCVPISNHLYFYWYRQILGQKVEFLVSFYNNEISEKSEIFDDQFSVERPDGSNFTLKIRSTKLEDSAMYFCASLPTSASYNEQFFGPGTRLTVL.

CDR3 loop: CASDYVMGAFF. The CDR3 DNA reads TGTGCCAGCGACTACGTAATGGGAGCTTTCTTT. The rearrangement links TRBV6-5 to TRBJ1-1, with D hard to call. Germline CDR1 and CDR2: MNHEY and SVGAGI. The CDR3 sequence is 11 residues long. Trimming left V 8 bases short and J 10 bases short, with 14 bases between.

The chain has TRBV6-4 and TRBJ1-4, with a possible D match to TRBD1 (6 bases). The CDR3 extends over 15 amino acids. The germline V and J ends were trimmed by 4 bases and 5 bases, with 14 bases remaining between them. Germline V lookup: CDR1 MRHNA, CDR2 SNTAGT. The CDR3 region has the DNA TGTGCCAGCAGTGTCTCCAGGGGTGTGAATGAAAAACTGTTTTTT. Translating gives CASSVSRGVNEKLFF.

The V gene is TRBV2, the J gene TRBJ2-1, with 12 bases lining up with TRBD2. J gave up 6 bases and V 6 bases, and 6 bases lay outside the gene matches. CDR1 SNHLY and CDR2 FYNNEI come from the germline V gene. The CDR3 consists of 15 residues. The CDR3 coding sequence is TGTGCCAGCAGGGAAACTAGCGGGGGGCGCAATGAGCAGTTCTTC. It yields the protein CASRETSGGRNEQFF.

J is TRBJ2-3 and V is TRBV5-6; D unclear. Trimming left V 0 bases short and J 4 bases short, with 12 bases between. This CDR3 is 15 amino acids long. The germline V gene has CDR1 SGHDT and CDR2 YYEEEE. The CDR3 bases are TGTGCCAGCAGCTTGGGAAACATCGGAGCAGATACGCAGTATTTT. Its translation: CASSLGNIGADTQYF.

V gene TRBV5-6 combines with J gene TRBJ2-5; TRBD1 matches at 10 bases. Germline values: CDR1 SGHDT, CDR2 YYEEEE. The J segment lost 4 bases and the V segment lost 4 bases, leaving 13 bases of the junction unmatched. The CDR3 length is 17 residues. Here the CDR3 DNA reads TGTGCCAGCAGCCTCGGGACAGGGGTCCCGAGGGTAGAGACCCAGTACTTC. Translating it yields CASSLGTGVPRVETQYF.

The genes are TRBV27 and TRBJ2-1; D uncertain. Per germline, CDR1 MNHEY and CDR2 SMNVEV (reference sequence). The length of the CDR3 is 14 residues. Trimming took off 5 bases at V and 0 bases at J, with 8 bases between the two ends. DNA of the CDR3: TGTGCCAGCAGTCCCCTGAGCTCCTACAATGAGCAGTTCTTC. As protein: CASSPLSSYNEQFF.

The V and J genes are TRBV9 and TRBJ1-4; D not resolved. V gave up 0 bases and J gave up 4 bases, with 7 bases separating them. Germline V gene data show CDR1 as SGDLS and CDR2 as YYNGEE. The CDR3 has 14 amino acids. CDR3 region: CASSVAGSNEKLFF. Written as DNA, the CDR3 is TGTGCCAGCAGCGTAGCAGGAAGTAATGAAAAACTGTTTTTT. Together with reference TRBV9 and TRBJ1-4, the CDR3 gives the full variable domain: DSGVTQTPKHLITATGQRVTLRCSPRSGDLSVYWYQQSLDQGLQFLIQYYNGEERAKGNILERFSAQQFPDLHSELNLSSLELGDSALYFCASSVAGSNEKLFFGSGTQLSVL.

There are a few counts of this clone. The chain is built from TRBV6-5 and TRBJ2-5, with 7 bases that match TRBD2. With 7 bases clipped from V and 5 bases from J, the junction kept 10 bases outside the gene matches. Germline CDR1 is MNHEY and CDR2 is SVGAGI. The CDR3 consists of 14 residues. The CDR3 nucleotides read TGTGCCAGCAAGATGACTAGCCGGGCGGAGACCCAGTACTTC. It specifies CASKMTSRAETQYF.

The V call is TRBV9, the J call TRBJ1-2; 8 bases map to TRBD1. Germline values: CDR1 SGDLS, CDR2 YYNGEE. The CDR3 runs 14 residues. J gave up 5 bases and V 4 bases, and 7 bases lay outside the gene matches. The CDR3 spells CASSSQTGDYGYTF. DNA of the CDR3: TGTGCCAGCAGCTCACAGACAGGGGATTATGGCTACACCTTC. Full variable domain (outside the CDR3, taken from reference TRBV9 and TRBJ1-2): DSGVTQTPKHLITATGQRVTLRCSPRSGDLSVYWYQQSLDQGLQFLIQYYNGEERAKGNILERFSAQQFPDLHSELNLSSLELGDSALYFCASSSQTGDYGYTFGSGTRLTVV.

J is TRBJ1-1 and V is TRBV4-1, with D perhaps TRBD1 (6 bases). This CDR3 comprises 18 residues. The V gene's germline CDR1 is MGHRA and CDR2 YSYEKL. V was pared by 5 bases and J by 0 bases, with 22 bases between. The CDR3 DNA reads as TGCGCCAGCAGCTATATACAGGGTAGGATCGCCATGAACACTGAAGCTTTCTTT. Translation: CASSYIQGRIAMNTEAFF.

V gene TRBV5-1 combines with J gene TRBJ1-2; 8 nucleotides line up with TRBD1. The CDR3 loop spans 16 amino acids. The V gene's germline CDR1 is SGHRS and CDR2 YFSETQ. V lost 0 bases, J lost 4 bases, and 8 bases stayed unmatched. The CDR3, as DNA: TGCGCCAGCAGCTTGGAGCATGGACAGGGAGCCTATGGCTACACCTTC. Protein product: CASSLEHGQGAYGYTF.

This chain connects TRBV7-9 to TRBJ2-2; 11 bases are a match to TRBD1. V trimming: 1 base; J trimming: 6 bases; junction bases outside the gene matches: 4. Germline V gene data show CDR1 as SEHNR and CDR2 as FQNEAQ (reference sequence). The CDR3 covers 16 residues. CDR3 sequence reads: CASSLVGTGGPGELFF. The CDR3 DNA reads as TGTGCCAGCAGCTTAGTCGGGACAGGGGGGCCCGGGGAGCTGTTTTTT.

The V gene is TRBV7-2, the J gene TRBJ2-5; 12 bases align to TRBD2. The germline gives CDR1 SGHTA, CDR2 FQGNSA. After removal of 5 bases from V and 1 base from J, the junction contained 5 bases not matched to a gene. This CDR3 contains 16 residues. CDR3 residues: CASSRTSGATQETQYF. CDR3 nucleotides: TGTGCCAGCAGCCGGACTAGCGGGGCTACCCAAGAGACCCAGTACTTC.